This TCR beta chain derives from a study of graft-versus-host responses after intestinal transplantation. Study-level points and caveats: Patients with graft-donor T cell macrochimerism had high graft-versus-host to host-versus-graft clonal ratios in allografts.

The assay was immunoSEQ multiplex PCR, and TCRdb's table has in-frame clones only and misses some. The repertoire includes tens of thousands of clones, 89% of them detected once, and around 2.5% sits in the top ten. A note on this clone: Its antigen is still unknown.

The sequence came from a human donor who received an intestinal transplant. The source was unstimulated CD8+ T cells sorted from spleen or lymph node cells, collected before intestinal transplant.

The CDR3 loop reads CASSRGETQYF. CDR3 nucleotide sequence: TGTGCCAGCAGTCGGGGGGAGACCCAGTACTTC. This sequence joins TRBV5-4 and TRBJ2-5; the D gene is possibly TRBD2 (6 bases). The length of the CDR3 is 11 residues. From germline, CDR1 is SGHNT and CDR2 YYREEE (reference sequence). Trimming left V 5 bases short and J 5 bases short, with 7 bases between.